A single T cell receptor beta chain is shown here with its context. The clone's antigen remains unknown. Base qualities were left out, and no much larger clone turns up one base away. CDR1 and CDR2 (SGHAT, FQNNGV) derive from the germline V gene. From cysteine to phenylalanine, the CDR3 is 14 amino acids long. Only the CDR3 portion is preserved as DNA: 42 bases, with reading frame beginning at the first base. The V end loses 1 base and the J end loses 6 bases, and a stretch of 12 bases separates them. These data belong to a study of CD8 T cells in ankylosing spondylitis (dated by TCRdb to about 2017). Regarding the study in general: T cell receptor beta repertoires were profiled in healthy donors and ankylosing spondylitis patients so that disease-linked TCR variants could be found. The full study cohort was made up of about 25 ankylosing spondylitis patients and some 100 healthy donors. Samples of peripheral blood were taken, and for ankylosing spondylitis patients, synovial fluid was collected as well.

Sequenced on an Illumina HiSeq 2500. TCR beta libraries were prepared by quantitative 5'-RACE with molecular barcodes. Processing in the source paper ran as follows. To identify disease-linked TCR variants, a new computational method was used, one built on a probabilistic model of VDJ rearrangement. The public sequencing data were trimmed at Q25 with fastp and processed into clonotypes with MiXCR by TCRdb, which kept only in-frame beta chains. One record per CDR3 amino acid sequence lists the most common genes and DNA. The V and J calls follow TCRdb's processing rather than the paper's. This sample holds approximately 110,000 distinct CDR3 sequences; about 24% were observed only once. Roughly an eighth of the sample belongs to the ten largest clones. Results and caveats for the whole study, not just this receptor: The disease-linked clones showed a CD8+ phenotype and occurred at relatively low frequencies in peripheral blood. Some motif variants were previously reported in synovial fluid and blood of reactive arthritis patients, suggesting common disease-initiation mechanisms. A TCR beta motif made up of eight or nine highly homologous amino acid variants appeared to be characteristic of blood from ankylosing spondylitis patients. According to the report, matched synovial fluid samples from ankylosing spondylitis patients were significantly enriched for the disease-linked clones.

Synovial fluid samples and blood samples obtained from the same ankylosing spondylitis patients were matched. The TCR comes from a male donor with ankylosing spondylitis. Sequenced sample: synovial fluid, either unsorted or a sorted T cell fraction (not recorded which). The rearranged chain carries TRBV11-2 and TRBJ1-2, and the D gene may be TRBD1, 6 bases matching. In nucleotide form, the sequence is TGTGCCAGCAGCTTAGTGGGGACATACGATGGCTACACCTTC. Its translation reads: CASSLVGTYDGYTF.